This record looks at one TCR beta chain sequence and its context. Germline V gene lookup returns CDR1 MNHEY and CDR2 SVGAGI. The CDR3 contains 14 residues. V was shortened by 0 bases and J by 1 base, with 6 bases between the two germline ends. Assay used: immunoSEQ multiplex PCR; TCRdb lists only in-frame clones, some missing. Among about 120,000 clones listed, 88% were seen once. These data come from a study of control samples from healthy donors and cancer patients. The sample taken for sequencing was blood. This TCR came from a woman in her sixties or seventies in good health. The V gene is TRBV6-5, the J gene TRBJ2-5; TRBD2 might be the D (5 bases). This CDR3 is CASSYSRAQETQYF. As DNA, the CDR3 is TGTGCCAGCAGTTACTCGAGGGCCCAAGAGACCCAGTACTTC.